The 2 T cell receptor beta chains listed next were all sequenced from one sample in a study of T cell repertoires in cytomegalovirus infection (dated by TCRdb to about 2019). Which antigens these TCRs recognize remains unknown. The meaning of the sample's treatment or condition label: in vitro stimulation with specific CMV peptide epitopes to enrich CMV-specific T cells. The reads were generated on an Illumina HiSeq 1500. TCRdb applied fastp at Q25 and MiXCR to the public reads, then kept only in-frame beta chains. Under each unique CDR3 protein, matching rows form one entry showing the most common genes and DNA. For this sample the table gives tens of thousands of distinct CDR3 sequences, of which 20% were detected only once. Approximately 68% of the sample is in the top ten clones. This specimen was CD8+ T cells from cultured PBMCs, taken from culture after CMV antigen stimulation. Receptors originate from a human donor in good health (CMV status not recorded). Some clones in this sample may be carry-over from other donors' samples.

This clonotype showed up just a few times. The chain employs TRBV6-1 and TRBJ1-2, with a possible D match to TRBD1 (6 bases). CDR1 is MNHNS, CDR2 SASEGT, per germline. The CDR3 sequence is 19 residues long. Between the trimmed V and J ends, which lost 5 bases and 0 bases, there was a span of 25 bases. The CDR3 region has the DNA TGTGCCAGCAGTCCTAAAGGGGGGAGTGGCCGCCGTCCTAACTATGGCTACACCTTC. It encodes CASSPKGGSGRRPNYGYTF.

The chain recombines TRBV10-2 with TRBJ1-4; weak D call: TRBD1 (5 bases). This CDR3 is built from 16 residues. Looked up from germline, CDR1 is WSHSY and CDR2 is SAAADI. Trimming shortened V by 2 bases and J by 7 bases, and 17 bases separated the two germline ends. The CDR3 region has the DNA TGCGCCAGCAGTGAGGACCACCCCGGGGGTAGTGAAAAACTGTTTTTT. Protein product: CASSEDHPGGSEKLFF.